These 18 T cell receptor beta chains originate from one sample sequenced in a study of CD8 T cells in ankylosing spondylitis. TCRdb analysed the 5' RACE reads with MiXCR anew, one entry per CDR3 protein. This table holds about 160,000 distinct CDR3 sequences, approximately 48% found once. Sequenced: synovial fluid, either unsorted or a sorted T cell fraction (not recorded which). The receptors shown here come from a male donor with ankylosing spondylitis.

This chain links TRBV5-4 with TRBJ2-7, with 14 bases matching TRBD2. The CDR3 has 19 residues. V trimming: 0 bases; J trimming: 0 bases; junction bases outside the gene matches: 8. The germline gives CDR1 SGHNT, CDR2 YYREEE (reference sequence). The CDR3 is CASSLAGLAGGIFSYEQYF. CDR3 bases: TGTGCCAGCAGCTTGGCCGGACTAGCGGGAGGTATTTTCTCCTACGAGCAGTACTTC. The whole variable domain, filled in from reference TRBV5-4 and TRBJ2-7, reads ETGVTQSPTHLIKTRGQQVTLRCSSQSGHNTVSWYQQALGQGPQFIFQYYREEENGRGNFPPRFSGLQFPNYSSELNVNALELDDSALYLCASSLAGLAGGIFSYEQYFGPGTRLTVT.

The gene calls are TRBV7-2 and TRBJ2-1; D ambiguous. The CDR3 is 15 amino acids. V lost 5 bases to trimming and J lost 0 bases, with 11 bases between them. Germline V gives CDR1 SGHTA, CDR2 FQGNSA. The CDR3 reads CASSAYSISYNEQFF. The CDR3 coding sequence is TGTGCCAGCAGCGCCTACAGTATCTCCTACAATGAGCAGTTCTTC.

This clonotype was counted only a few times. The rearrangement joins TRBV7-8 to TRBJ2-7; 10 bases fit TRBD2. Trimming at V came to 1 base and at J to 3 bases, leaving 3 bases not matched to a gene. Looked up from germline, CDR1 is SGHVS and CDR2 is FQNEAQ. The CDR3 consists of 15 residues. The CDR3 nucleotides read TGTGCCAGCAGCTTAGGACTAGCGGGTAACTACGAGCAGTACTTC. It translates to CASSLGLAGNYEQYF.

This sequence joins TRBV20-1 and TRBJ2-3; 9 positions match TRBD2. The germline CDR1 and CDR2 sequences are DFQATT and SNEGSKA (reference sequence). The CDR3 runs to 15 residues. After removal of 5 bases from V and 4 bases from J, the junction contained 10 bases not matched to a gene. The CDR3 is CSASSTSGSSDTQYF. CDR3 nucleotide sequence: TGCAGTGCTTCCTCGACTAGCGGAAGCTCAGATACGCAGTATTTT.

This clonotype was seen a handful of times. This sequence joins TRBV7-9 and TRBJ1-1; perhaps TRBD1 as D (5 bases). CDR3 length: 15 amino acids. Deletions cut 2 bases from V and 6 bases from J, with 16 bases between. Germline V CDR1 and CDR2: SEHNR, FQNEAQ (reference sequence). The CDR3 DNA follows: TGTGCCAGCAGCTTATTGGCTGGGGGGTTGCCTGAAGCTTTCTTT. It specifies CASSLLAGGLPEAFF.

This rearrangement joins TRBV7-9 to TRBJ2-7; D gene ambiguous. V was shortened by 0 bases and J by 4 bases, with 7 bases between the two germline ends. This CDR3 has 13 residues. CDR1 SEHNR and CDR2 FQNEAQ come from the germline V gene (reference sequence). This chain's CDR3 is CASSLAHPYEQYF. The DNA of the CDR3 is TGTGCCAGCAGCTTAGCACATCCTTACGAGCAGTACTTC.

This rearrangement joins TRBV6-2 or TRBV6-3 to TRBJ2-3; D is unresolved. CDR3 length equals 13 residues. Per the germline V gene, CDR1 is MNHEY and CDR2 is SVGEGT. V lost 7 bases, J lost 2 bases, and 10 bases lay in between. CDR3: CASTTSNTDTQYF. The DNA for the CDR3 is TGTGCCAGCACAACAAGTAACACAGATACGCAGTATTTT.

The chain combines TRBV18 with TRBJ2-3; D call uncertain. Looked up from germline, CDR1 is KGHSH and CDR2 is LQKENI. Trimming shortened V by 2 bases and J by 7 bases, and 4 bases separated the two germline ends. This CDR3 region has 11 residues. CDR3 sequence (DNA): TGTGCCAGCTCACCAGCTCATACGCAGTATTTT. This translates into CASSPAHTQYF.

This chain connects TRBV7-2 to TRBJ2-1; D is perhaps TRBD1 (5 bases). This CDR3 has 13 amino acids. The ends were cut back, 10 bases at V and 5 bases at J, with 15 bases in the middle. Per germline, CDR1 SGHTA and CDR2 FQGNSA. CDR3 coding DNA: TGTGCCATTATGGGGCTCCGAAACAATGAGCAGTTCTTC. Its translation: CAIMGLRNNEQFF.

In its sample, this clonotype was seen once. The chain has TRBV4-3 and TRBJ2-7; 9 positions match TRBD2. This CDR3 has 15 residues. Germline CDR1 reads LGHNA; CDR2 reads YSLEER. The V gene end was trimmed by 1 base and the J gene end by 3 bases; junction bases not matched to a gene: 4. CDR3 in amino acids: CASSQGLAGVYEQYF. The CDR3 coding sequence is TGCGCCAGCAGCCAAGGTTTAGCGGGGGTCTACGAGCAGTACTTC.

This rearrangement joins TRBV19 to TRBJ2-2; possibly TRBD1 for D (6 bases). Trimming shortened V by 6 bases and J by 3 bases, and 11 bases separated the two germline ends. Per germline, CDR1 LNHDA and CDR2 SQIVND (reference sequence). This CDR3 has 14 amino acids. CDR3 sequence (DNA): TGTGCCAGTAGCACCGGGACACACACCGGGGAGCTGTTTTTT. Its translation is CASSTGTHTGELFF.

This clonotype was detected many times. The CDR3 is CSASRVGTDTQYF. The CDR3 DNA is TGCAGTGCTAGCCGGGTCGGCACAGATACGCAGTATTTT. The chain carries TRBV20-1 and TRBJ2-3, with D unresolved. With 3 bases removed from V and 1 base from J, the gap between germline ends came to 8 bases. Germline CDR1 reads DFQATT; CDR2 reads SNEGSKA (reference sequence). The CDR3 is 13 residues long.

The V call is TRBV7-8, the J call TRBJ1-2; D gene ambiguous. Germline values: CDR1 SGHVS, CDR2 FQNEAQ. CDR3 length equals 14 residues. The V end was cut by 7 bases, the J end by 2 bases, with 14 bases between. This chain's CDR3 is CASTWGYLNYGYTF. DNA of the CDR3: TGTGCCAGCACGTGGGGTTACTTGAACTATGGCTACACCTTC.

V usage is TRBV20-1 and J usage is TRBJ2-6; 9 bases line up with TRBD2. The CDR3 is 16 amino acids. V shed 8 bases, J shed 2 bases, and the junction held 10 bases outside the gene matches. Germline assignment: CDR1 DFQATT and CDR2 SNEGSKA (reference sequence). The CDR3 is CSKIAGDKTGANVLTF. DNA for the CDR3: TGCAGTAAAATAGCGGGAGATAAGACTGGGGCCAACGTCCTGACTTTC.

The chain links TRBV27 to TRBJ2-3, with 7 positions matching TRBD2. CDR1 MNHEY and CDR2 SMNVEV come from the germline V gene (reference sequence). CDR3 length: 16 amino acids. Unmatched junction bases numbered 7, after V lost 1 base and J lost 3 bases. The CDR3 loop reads CASSLYGGGPTDTQYF. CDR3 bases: TGTGCCAGCAGTTTATATGGGGGAGGGCCGACAGATACGCAGTATTTT.

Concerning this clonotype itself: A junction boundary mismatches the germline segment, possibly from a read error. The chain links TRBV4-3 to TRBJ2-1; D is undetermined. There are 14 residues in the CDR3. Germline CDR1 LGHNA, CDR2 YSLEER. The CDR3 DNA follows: TGCGCCAGCAGCCAAGAATTCTCCGACAATGAGCAGTTCTTC. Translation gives CASSQEFSDNEQFF.

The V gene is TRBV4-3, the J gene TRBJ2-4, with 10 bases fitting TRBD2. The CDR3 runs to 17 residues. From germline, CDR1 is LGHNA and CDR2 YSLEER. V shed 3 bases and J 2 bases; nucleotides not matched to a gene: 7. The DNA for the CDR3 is TGCGCCAGCAGCCACTATGGGACTAGCGTAACCAAAAACATTCAGTACTTC. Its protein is CASSHYGTSVTKNIQYF.

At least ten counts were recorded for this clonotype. CDR3 nucleotide sequence: TGCGCCAGCAGCCAAATGAGGGCTGGGGCCAACGTCCTGACTTTC. Translating gives CASSQMRAGANVLTF. The V gene is TRBV4-3, the J gene TRBJ2-6, with a tentative D call TRBD2 (5 bases). CDR3 length: 15 amino acids. V shed 2 bases and J shed 2 bases, with 7 bases lying between them. Germline V gives CDR1 LGHNA, CDR2 YSLEER.